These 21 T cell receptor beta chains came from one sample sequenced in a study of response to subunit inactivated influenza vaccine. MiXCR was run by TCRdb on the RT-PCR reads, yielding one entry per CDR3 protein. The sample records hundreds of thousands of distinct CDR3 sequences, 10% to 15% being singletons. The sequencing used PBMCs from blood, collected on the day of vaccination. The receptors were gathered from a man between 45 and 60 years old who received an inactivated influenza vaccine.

CDR3 sequence: CASSLDRGLATEAFF. DNA of the CDR3: TGTGCCAGCAGTCTGGACAGGGGGCTCGCCACTGAAGCTTTCTTT. V usage is TRBV6-1 and J usage is TRBJ1-1; 11 bases are a match to TRBD1. This CDR3 is built from 15 residues. After removal of 5 bases from V and 4 bases from J, the junction contained 6 bases not matched to a gene. CDR1 and CDR2 from the germline V gene are MNHNS and SASEGT.

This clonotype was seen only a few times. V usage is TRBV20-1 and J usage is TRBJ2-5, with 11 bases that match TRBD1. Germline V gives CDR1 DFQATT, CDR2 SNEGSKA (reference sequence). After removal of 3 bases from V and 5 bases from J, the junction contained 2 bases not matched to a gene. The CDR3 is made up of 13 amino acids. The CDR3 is CSARDRGQETQYF. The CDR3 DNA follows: TGCAGTGCTAGGGACAGGGGGCAGGAGACCCAGTACTTC.

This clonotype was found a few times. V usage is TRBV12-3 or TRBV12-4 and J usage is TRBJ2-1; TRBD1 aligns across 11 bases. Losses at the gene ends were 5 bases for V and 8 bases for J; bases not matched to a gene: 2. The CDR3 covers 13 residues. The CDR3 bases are TGTGCCAGCAGTCGGACAGGGGGCTATGAGCAGTTCTTC. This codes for CASSRTGGYEQFF.

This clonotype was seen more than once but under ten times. CDR3 nucleotide sequence: TGCAGCGTTGAGTTCGGGACACCAGACTACGAGCAGTACTTC. It codes for CSVEFGTPDYEQYF. The rearrangement joins TRBV29-1 to TRBJ2-7, with D possibly TRBD1 on 6 matching bases. The germline CDR1 and CDR2 sequences are SQVTM and ANQGSEA. This CDR3 contains 14 residues. Trimming removed 3 bases from V and 3 bases from J, with 15 bases in between.

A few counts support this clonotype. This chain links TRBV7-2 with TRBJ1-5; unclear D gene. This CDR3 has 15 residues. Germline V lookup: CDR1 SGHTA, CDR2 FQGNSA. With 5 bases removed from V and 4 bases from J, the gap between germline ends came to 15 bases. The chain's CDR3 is CASSHDTSSNQPQHF. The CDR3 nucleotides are TGTGCCAGCAGCCACGACACTTCAAGTAATCAGCCCCAGCATTTT.

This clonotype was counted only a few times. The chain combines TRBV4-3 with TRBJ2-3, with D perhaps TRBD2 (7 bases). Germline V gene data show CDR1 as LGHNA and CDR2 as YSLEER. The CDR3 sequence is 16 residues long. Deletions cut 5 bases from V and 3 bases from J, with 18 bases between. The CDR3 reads CASSSGWGGLTDTQYF. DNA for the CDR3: TGCGCCAGCAGCTCTGGTTGGGGGGGGCTTACAGATACGCAGTATTTT.

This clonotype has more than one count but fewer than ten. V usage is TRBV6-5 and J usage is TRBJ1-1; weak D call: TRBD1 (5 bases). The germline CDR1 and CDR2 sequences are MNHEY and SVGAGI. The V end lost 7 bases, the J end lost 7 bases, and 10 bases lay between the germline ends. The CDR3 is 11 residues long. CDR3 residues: CASTSGGEAFF. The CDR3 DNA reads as TGTGCCAGCACCTCGGGGGGTGAAGCTTTCTTT.

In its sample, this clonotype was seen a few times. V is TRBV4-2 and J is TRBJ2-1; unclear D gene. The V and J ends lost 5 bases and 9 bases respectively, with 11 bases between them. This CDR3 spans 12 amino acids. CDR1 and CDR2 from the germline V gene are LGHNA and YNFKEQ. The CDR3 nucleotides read TGTGCCAGCAGCACCCCGACGGGTGAGCAGTTCTTC. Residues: CASSTPTGEQFF.

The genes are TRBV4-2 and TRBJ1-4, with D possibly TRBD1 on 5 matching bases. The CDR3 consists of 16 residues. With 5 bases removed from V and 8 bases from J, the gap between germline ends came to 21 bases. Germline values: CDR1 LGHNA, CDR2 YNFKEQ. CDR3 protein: CASSARRAGKGEKLFF. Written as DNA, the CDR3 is TGTGCCAGCAGCGCCCGTAGGGCAGGGAAGGGGGAAAAACTGTTTTTT.

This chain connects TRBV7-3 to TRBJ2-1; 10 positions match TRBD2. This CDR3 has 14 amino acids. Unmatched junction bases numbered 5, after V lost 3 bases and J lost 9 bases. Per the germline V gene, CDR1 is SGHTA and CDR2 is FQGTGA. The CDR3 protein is CASSFGLAEPEQFF. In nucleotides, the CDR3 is TGTGCCAGCAGCTTCGGACTAGCGGAGCCTGAGCAGTTCTTC.

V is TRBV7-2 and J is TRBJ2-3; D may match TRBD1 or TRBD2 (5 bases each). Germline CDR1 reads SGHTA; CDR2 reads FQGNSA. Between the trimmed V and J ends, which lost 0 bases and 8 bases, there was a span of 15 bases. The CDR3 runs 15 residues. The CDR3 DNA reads TGTGCCAGCAGCTTAGCGGTCCCTCTTGGGGGTACGCAGTATTTT. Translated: CASSLAVPLGGTQYF.

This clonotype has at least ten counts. The CDR3 spells CASSVAGGTDTQYF. The CDR3 coding sequence is TGTGCCAGCAGTGTAGCGGGAGGCACAGATACGCAGTATTTT. The chain uses TRBV6-1 and TRBJ2-3; 9 positions agree with TRBD2. J gave up 1 base and V 4 bases, and 0 bases lay outside the gene matches. This CDR3 comprises 14 residues. Germline lookup yields CDR1 MNHNS and CDR2 SASEGT.

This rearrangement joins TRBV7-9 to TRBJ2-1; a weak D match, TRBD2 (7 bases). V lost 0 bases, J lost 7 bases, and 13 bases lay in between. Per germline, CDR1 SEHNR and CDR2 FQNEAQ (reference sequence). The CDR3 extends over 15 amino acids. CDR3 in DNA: TGTGCCAGCAGCTTAGCAGGGGGGGGTTCGAATGAGCAGTTCTTC. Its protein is CASSLAGGGSNEQFF.

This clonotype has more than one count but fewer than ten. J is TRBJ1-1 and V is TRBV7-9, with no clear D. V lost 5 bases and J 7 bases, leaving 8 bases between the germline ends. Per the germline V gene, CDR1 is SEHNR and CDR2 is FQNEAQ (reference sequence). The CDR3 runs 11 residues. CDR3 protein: CASSKYSEAFF. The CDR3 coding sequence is TGTGCCAGCAGCAAATACAGTGAAGCTTTCTTT.

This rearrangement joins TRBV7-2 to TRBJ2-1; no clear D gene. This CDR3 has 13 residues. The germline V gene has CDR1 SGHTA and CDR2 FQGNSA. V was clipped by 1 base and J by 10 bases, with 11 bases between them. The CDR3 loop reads CASSLVDSGEQFF. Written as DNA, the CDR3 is TGTGCCAGCAGCTTAGTCGACTCCGGGGAGCAGTTCTTC.

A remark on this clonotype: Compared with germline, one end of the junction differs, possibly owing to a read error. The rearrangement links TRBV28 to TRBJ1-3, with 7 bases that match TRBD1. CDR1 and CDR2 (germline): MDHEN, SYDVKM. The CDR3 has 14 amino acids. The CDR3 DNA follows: TGTGCCTGCAGTACCACAGGGGATGGAAACACCATATATTTT. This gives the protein CACSTTGDGNTIYF.

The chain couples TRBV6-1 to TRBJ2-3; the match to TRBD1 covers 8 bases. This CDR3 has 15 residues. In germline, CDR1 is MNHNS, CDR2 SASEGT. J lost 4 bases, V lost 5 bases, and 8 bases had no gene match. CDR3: CASSQGQVGADTQYF. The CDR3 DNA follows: TGTGCCAGCAGTCAGGGACAGGTGGGGGCAGATACGCAGTATTTT.

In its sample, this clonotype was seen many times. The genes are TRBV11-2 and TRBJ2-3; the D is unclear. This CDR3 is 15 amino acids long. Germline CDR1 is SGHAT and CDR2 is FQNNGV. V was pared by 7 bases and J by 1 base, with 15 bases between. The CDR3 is CASKLLMDGTDTQYF. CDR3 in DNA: TGTGCCAGCAAGCTTCTTATGGATGGCACAGATACGCAGTATTTT.

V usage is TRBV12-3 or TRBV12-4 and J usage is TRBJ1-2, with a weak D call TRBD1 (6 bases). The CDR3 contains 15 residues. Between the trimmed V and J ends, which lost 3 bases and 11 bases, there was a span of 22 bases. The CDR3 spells CASSFGTGLGVGYTF. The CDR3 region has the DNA TGTGCCAGCAGTTTCGGCACAGGGTTAGGGGTTGGGTACACCTTC.

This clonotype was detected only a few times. CDR3 in DNA: TGTGCCAGTAGACCGGGGGTGACCTACAATGAGCAGTTCTTC. Its protein product is CASRPGVTYNEQFF. V gene TRBV19 combines with J gene TRBJ2-1; possible D gene TRBD2, 6 bases. Trimming removed 6 bases at V and 2 bases at J, with 11 bases between. Germline V gene data show CDR1 as LNHDA and CDR2 as SQIVND (reference sequence). This CDR3 has 14 residues.

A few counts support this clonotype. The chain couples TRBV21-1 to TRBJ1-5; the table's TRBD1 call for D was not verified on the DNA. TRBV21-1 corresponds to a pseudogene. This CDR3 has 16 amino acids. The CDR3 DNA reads TGTGCCAGCAGCAAGGAGTATCAGGGAATTCCTCAGCCCCAGCATTTT. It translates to CASSKEYQGIPQPQHF.